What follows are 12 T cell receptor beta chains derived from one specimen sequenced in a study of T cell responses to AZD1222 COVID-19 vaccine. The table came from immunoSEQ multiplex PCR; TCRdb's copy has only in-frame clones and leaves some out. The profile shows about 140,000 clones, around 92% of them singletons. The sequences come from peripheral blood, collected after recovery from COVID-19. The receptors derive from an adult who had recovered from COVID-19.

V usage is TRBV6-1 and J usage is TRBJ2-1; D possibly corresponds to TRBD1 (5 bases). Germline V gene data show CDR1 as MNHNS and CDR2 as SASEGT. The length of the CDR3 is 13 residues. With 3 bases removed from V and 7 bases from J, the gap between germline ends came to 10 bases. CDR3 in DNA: TGTGCCAGCAGTGAGGGGCCGTGGAATGAGCAGTTCTTC. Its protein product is CASSEGPWNEQFF.

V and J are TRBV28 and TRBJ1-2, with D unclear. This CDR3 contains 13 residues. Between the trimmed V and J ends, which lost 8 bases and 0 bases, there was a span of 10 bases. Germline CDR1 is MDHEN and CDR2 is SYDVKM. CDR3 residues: CASRPQSNYGYTF. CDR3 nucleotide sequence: TGTGCCAGCCGACCGCAGTCTAACTATGGCTACACCTTC.

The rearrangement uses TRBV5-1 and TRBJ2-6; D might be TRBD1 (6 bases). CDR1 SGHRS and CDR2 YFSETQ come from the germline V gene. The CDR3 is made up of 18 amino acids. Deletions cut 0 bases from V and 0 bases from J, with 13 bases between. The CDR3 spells CASSLGATGFSGANVLTF. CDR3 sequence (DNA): TGCGCCAGCAGCTTGGGGGCGACAGGATTCTCTGGGGCCAACGTCCTGACTTTC.

CDR3 amino acids: CASRYQGQGSTNEKLFF. In DNA, the CDR3 is TGTGCCAGCAGATACCAGGGGCAGGGATCAACTAATGAAAAACTGTTTTTT. The gene calls are TRBV2 and TRBJ1-4, with D tentatively TRBD1 (6 bases). V lost 6 bases and J 0 bases, leaving 17 bases between the germline ends. The CDR3 sequence is 17 residues long. Germline CDR1 SNHLY, CDR2 FYNNEI.

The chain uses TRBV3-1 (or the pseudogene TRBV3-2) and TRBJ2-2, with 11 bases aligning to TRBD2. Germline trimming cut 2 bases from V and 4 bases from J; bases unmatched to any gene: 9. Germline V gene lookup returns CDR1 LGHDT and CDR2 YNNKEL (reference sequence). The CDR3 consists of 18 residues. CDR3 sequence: CASSQFLAGGRGTGELFF. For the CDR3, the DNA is TGTGCCAGCAGCCAATTTCTAGCGGGAGGACGAGGCACCGGGGAGCTGTTTTTT.

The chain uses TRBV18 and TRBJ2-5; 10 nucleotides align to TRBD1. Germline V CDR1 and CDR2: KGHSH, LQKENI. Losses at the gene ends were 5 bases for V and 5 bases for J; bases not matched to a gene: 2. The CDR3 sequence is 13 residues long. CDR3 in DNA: TGTGCCAGCTCATCGGGACAGGGGGAGACCCAGTACTTC. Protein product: CASSSGQGETQYF.

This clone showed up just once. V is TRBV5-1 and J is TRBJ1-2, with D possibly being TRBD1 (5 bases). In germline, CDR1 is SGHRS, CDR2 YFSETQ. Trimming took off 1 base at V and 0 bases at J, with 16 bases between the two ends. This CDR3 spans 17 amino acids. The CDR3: CASSLFTGVGANYGYTF. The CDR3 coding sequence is TGCGCCAGCAGCTTGTTCACCGGGGTGGGGGCTAACTATGGCTACACCTTC.

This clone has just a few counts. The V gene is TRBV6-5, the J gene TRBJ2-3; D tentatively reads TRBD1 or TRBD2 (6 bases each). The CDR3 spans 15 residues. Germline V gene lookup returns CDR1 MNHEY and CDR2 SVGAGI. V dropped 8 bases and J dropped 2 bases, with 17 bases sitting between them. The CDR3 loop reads CASHGGNTHTDTQYF. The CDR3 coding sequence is TGTGCCAGCCACGGGGGCAACACACACACAGATACGCAGTATTTT.

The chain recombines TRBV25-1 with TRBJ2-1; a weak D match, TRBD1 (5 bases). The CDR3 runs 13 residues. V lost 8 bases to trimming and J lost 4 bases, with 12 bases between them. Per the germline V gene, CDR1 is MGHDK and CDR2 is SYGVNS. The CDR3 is CASASTAYNEQFF. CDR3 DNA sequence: TGTGCCAGCGCTTCGACAGCTTACAATGAGCAGTTCTTC.

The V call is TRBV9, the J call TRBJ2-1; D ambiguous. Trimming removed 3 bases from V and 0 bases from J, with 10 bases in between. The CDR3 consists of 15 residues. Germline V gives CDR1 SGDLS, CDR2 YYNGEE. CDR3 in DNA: TGTGCCAGCAGCGCCTTAACAAGCTCCTACAATGAGCAGTTCTTC. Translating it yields CASSALTSSYNEQFF.

The CDR3 loop is CASSLWTGGQPQHF. CDR3 sequence (DNA): TGTGCCAGCAGTTTATGGACAGGAGGTCAGCCCCAGCATTTT. The chain carries TRBV28 and TRBJ1-5, with D perhaps TRBD1 (6 bases). Germline V gene data show CDR1 as MDHEN and CDR2 as SYDVKM. The V end was cut by 0 bases, the J end by 6 bases, with 9 bases between. The CDR3 is made up of 14 amino acids.

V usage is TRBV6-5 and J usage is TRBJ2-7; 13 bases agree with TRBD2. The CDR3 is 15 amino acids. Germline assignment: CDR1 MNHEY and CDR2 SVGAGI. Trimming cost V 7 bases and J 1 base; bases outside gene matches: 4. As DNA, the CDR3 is TGTGCCAGCATCCAACTAGCGGGAGGGTCCTACGAGCAGTACTTC. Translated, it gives CASIQLAGGSYEQYF.